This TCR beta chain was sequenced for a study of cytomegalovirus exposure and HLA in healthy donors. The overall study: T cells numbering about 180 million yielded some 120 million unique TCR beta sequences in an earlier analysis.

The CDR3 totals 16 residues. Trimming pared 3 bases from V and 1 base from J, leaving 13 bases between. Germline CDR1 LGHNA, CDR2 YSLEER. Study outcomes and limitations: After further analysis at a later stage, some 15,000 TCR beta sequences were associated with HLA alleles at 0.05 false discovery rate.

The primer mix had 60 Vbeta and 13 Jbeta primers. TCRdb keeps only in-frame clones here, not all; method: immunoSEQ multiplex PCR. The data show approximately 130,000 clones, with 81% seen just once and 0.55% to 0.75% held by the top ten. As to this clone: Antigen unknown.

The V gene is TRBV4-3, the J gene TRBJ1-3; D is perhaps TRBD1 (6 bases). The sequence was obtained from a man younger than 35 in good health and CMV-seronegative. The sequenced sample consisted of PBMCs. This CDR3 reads CASSHTDSKSGNTIYF. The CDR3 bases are TGCGCCAGCAGCCACACGGACAGTAAATCTGGAAACACCATATATTTT.